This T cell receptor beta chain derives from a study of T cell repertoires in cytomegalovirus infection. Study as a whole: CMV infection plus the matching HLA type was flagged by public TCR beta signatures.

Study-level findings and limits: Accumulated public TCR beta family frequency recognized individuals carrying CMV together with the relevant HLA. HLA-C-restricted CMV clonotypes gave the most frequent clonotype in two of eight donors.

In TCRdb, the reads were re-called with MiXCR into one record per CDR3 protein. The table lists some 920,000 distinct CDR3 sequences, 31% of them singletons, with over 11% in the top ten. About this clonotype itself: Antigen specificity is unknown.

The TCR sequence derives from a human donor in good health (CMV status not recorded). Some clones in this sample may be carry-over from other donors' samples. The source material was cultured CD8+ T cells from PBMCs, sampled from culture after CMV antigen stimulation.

The chain's CDR3 is CASSGGLTGTQYF. CDR3 nucleotides: TGTGCCAGCAGCGGAGGGCTTACAGGTACCCAGTACTTC. This chain connects TRBV9 to TRBJ2-5, with D perhaps being TRBD1 or TRBD2 (5 bases each). Germline CDR1 is SGDLS and CDR2 is YYNGEE. This CDR3 comprises 13 residues. V was shortened by 3 bases and J by 8 bases, with 14 bases between the two germline ends.